The sequence of this TCR beta chain was determined in a study of radiation and T cells in renal cell carcinoma. Noted treatment: 15 Gy SBRT to primary tumor, nephrectomy 4 weeks later. Sequenced by immunoSEQ multiplex PCR; TCRdb stores in-frame clones only, minus some. The table includes around 21,000 clones, 40% to 55% detected once. The CDR3 has 15 amino acids. Germline V gene data show CDR1 as SEHNR and CDR2 as FQNEAQ (reference sequence). The V end lost 2 bases, the J end lost 3 bases, and 13 bases lay between the germline ends. The clonotype was recovered from a woman aged 50 to 65 with renal cell carcinoma. The J gene is TRBJ2-5, the V gene TRBV7-9; possible D gene TRBD2, 5 bases. This specimen was tumor tissue, taken from a patient whose treatment included radiotherapy and nephrectomy. The CDR3 is CASSLLVRVEETQYF. The CDR3 coding sequence is TGTGCCAGCAGCTTATTAGTGAGGGTCGAAGAGACCCAGTACTTC.